Listed here are 14 T cell receptor beta chains from one sample, sequenced in a study of graft-versus-host responses after intestinal transplantation. No antigen has been assigned to these receptors. Clones were sequenced by immunoSEQ multiplex PCR, and TCRdb holds only the in-frame ones, with some missing. This sample has about 41,000 clones; roughly 95% occur once, and the top ten carry about 0.54%. Sequenced material: unstimulated CD8+ T cells sorted from spleen or lymph node cells, taken before transplant. Receptors originate from a human donor who was the organ donor for an intestinal transplant.

CDR3 nucleotides: TGTGCCAGCAAACGACAGGGGGCAGATACGCAGTATTTT. This gives the protein CASKRQGADTQYF. The V call is TRBV6-5, the J call TRBJ2-3; 9 bases are a match to TRBD1. J lost 4 bases, V lost 7 bases, and 3 bases had no gene match. Germline CDR1 MNHEY, CDR2 SVGAGI. The CDR3 has 13 amino acids.

The CDR3 DNA sequence: TGTGCCAGCGGCTGGGACAGCTACACAGATACGCAGTATTTT. It encodes CASGWDSYTDTQYF. V usage is TRBV6-5 and J usage is TRBJ2-3, with 7 bases fitting TRBD1. CDR1 and CDR2 from the germline V gene are MNHEY and SVGAGI. The CDR3 consists of 14 residues. Trimming took 8 bases from V and 2 from J; bases not matched to a gene: 7.

V is TRBV4-1 and J is TRBJ1-5, with a tentative D call TRBD1 (6 bases). This CDR3 comprises 16 residues. The V end was cut by 1 base, the J end by 2 bases, with 12 bases between. Germline CDR1 is MGHRA and CDR2 is YSYEKL. CDR3 sequence: CASSQVGAGGNQPQHF. CDR3 DNA sequence: TGCGCCAGCAGCCAAGTGGGAGCAGGGGGCAATCAGCCCCAGCATTTT.

The chain is built from TRBV4-2 and TRBJ2-7; 10 bases line up with TRBD2. This CDR3 has 15 residues. Looked up from germline, CDR1 is LGHNA and CDR2 is YNFKEQ. Trimming cost V 3 bases and J 5 bases; bases outside gene matches: 7. In DNA form, the CDR3 reads TGTGCCAGCAGCCACGAGCGGGGGGGCCGGGACGAGCAGTACTTC. Its protein product is CASSHERGGRDEQYF.

V and J are TRBV19 and TRBJ1-5; D perhaps matches TRBD1 (6 bases). V was clipped by 3 bases and J by 4 bases, with 7 bases between them. The CDR3 sequence is 13 residues long. CDR1 LNHDA and CDR2 SQIVND come from the germline V gene (reference sequence). The CDR3 here is CASSMGQNQPQHF. The CDR3 DNA reads TGTGCCAGTAGTATGGGACAAAATCAGCCCCAGCATTTT. Full variable domain (missing parts from reference TRBV19 and TRBJ1-5): DGGITQSPKYLFRKEGQNVTLSCEQNLNHDAMYWYRQDPGQGLRLIYYSQIVNDFQKGDIAEGYSVSREKKESFPLTVTSAQKNPTAFYLCASSMGQNQPQHFGDGTRLSIL.

CDR3 in amino acids: CASSQDIEDRLYGYTF. In DNA form, the CDR3 reads TGCGCCAGCAGCCAAGATATAGAGGACAGACTCTATGGCTACACCTTC. The chain links TRBV4-3 to TRBJ1-2, with TRBD1 as a possible D gene (6 bases). The length of the CDR3 is 16 residues. V was pared by 0 bases and J by 4 bases, with 15 bases between. Germline CDR1 reads LGHNA; CDR2 reads YSLEER.

The gene calls are TRBV6-6 and TRBJ2-7; 11 nucleotides agree with TRBD2. CDR3 length equals 15 residues. Germline V CDR1 and CDR2: MNHNY, SVGAGI (reference sequence). Losses at the gene ends were 6 bases for V and 6 bases for J; bases not matched to a gene: 10. The CDR3 DNA reads TGTGCCAGCAGGGACGTTAGCGGGGGGGCCGTCGAGCAGTACTTC. Protein: CASRDVSGGAVEQYF.

CDR3 residues: CASSLTGSAHEQFF. CDR3 DNA sequence: TGTGCCAGCAGCTTGACAGGGTCGGCCCATGAGCAGTTCTTC. The rearrangement links TRBV7-6 to TRBJ2-1, with 7 bases lining up with TRBD1. V lost 3 bases and J lost 8; bases outside the gene matches: 7. This CDR3 has 14 amino acids. Germline CDR1 SGHVS, CDR2 FNYEAQ.

This clone was counted once. J is TRBJ2-7 and V is TRBV4-2, with D hard to call. Germline V gene data show CDR1 as LGHNA and CDR2 as YNFKEQ. The CDR3 length is 15 residues. Trimming shortened V by 3 bases and J by 1 base, and 13 bases separated the two germline ends. The CDR3 spells CASSQGPELSYEQYF. In DNA form, the CDR3 reads TGTGCCAGCAGCCAGGGCCCGGAACTATCCTACGAGCAGTACTTC.

The V gene is TRBV6-1, the J gene TRBJ1-5; D gene ambiguous. The CDR3 has 15 amino acids. V was trimmed by 4 bases and J by 0 bases, leaving 10 bases between them. Germline values: CDR1 MNHNS, CDR2 SASEGT. CDR3 loop: CASSGFINSNQPQHF. The DNA for the CDR3 is TGTGCCAGCAGTGGATTTATCAATAGCAATCAGCCCCAGCATTTT.

The chain couples TRBV5-1 to TRBJ1-2; 8 nucleotides match TRBD1. The V segment lost 1 base and the J segment 4 bases; nucleotides outside the gene matches: 3. Germline V gives CDR1 SGHRS, CDR2 YFSETQ. The CDR3 consists of 14 residues. This CDR3 reads CASSLTGGAYGYTF. The DNA of the CDR3 is TGCGCCAGCAGCTTGACAGGGGGAGCCTATGGCTACACCTTC.

This clone was detected only once. DNA of the CDR3: TGTGCCAGCACAGGGACAGGGCTGAACACTGAAGCTTTCTTT. Translated, it gives CASTGTGLNTEAFF. The gene calls are TRBV6-1 and TRBJ1-1; 9 bases are shared with TRBD1. With V trimmed by 7 bases and J by 0 bases, 3 bases remained unmatched. The germline gives CDR1 MNHNS, CDR2 SASEGT. The CDR3 contains 14 residues.

The chain carries TRBV13 and TRBJ2-3, with D maybe TRBD2 (6 bases). CDR3 length: 16 residues. Trimming shortened V by 4 bases and J by 0 bases, and 14 bases separated the two germline ends. CDR1 and CDR2 from the germline V gene are PRHDT and FYEKMQ (reference sequence). CDR3 nucleotide sequence: TGTGCCAGCAGCTCCCATCTAGCGACTAGCACAGATACGCAGTATTTT. Translation gives CASSSHLATSTDTQYF.

This clone was seen a few times. The gene calls are TRBV7-9 and TRBJ2-6; D might be TRBD1 or TRBD2, each matching 5 bases. There are 16 residues in the CDR3. Trimming took off 5 bases at V and 0 bases at J, with 11 bases between the two ends. Germline CDR1 reads SEHNR; CDR2 reads FQNEAQ (reference sequence). CDR3: CASSARGTSGANVLTF. The DNA for the CDR3 is TGTGCCAGCAGCGCGAGAGGGACCTCTGGGGCCAACGTCCTGACTTTC. Filled out from reference TRBV7-9 and TRBJ2-6, the complete variable domain reads DTGVSQNPRHKITKRGQNVTFRCDPISEHNRLYWYRQTLGQGPEFLTYFQNEAQLEKSRLLSDRFSAERPKGSFSTLEIQRTEQGDSAMYLCASSARGTSGANVLTFGAGSRLTVL.